Each of the 28 T cell receptor beta chains below was sequenced from the same sample in a study of blood T cell repertoires in COVID-19. Produced via immunoSEQ multiplex PCR; TCRdb's table is partial and in-frame only. The sample consists of under 150,000 clones, roughly 81% of them appearing once. Input material: peripheral blood. The receptor set was obtained from a woman in her 50s with active or convalescent COVID-19.

The chain joins TRBV7-3 to TRBJ2-1; 13 bases map to TRBD2. The CDR3 totals 17 residues. Germline CDR1 and CDR2: SGHTA and FQGTGA. V dropped 2 bases and J dropped 6; count of bases not matched to a gene: 7. CDR3 in amino acids: CASSLGLAGASGNEQFF. The CDR3 region has the DNA TGTGCCAGCAGCTTAGGACTAGCGGGAGCCTCTGGCAATGAGCAGTTCTTC.

This clone was seen more than once but under ten times. The chain combines TRBV5-1 with TRBJ1-2; 8 bases match TRBD1. With V trimmed by 6 bases and J by 6 bases, 16 bases remained unmatched. The CDR3 consists of 16 residues. CDR1 is SGHRS, CDR2 YFSETQ, per germline. Written as DNA, the CDR3 is TGCGCCAGCACCTGGCCCCAGGGGGCGAAGGGCCATGGCTACACCTTC. It codes for CASTWPQGAKGHGYTF.

This chain joins TRBV18 and TRBJ1-2; possible D gene TRBD1, 5 bases. From germline, CDR1 is KGHSH and CDR2 LQKENI. Trimming pared 3 bases from V and 4 bases from J, leaving 9 bases between. CDR3 size: 13 residues. The CDR3 protein is CASSPETVYGYTF. CDR3 nucleotides: TGTGCCAGCTCACCTGAGACAGTCTATGGCTACACCTTC.

The chain is built from TRBV2 and TRBJ2-5, with 8 bases matching TRBD2. The V gene end was trimmed by 5 bases and the J gene end by 4 bases; junction bases not matched to a gene: 9. CDR3 size: 15 residues. Germline loops: CDR1 SNHLY, CDR2 FYNNEI. The CDR3 coding sequence is TGTGCCAGCAGTTTACAGCGGGAGCGGATAGAGACCCAGTACTTC. Translated: CASSLQRERIETQYF.

The V gene is TRBV11-3, the J gene TRBJ2-7; 9 bases fit TRBD2. The CDR3 consists of 20 residues. Germline V CDR1 and CDR2: SGHNT, YENEEA. V was clipped by 0 bases and J by 1 base; unmatched bases: 16. CDR3 loop: CASSLDGPRAGGCNSYEQYF. The CDR3 DNA reads TGTGCCAGCAGCTTAGATGGACCGAGAGCGGGGGGCTGCAATTCCTACGAGCAGTACTTC.

The V gene is TRBV18, the J gene TRBJ1-2; D not certain. Germline V gene lookup returns CDR1 KGHSH and CDR2 LQKENI. V lost 0 bases to trimming and J lost 4 bases, with 12 bases between them. The length of the CDR3 is 15 residues. The CDR3: CASSPPSQALYGYTF. The CDR3 coding sequence is TGTGCCAGCTCACCACCGTCTCAAGCCCTCTATGGCTACACCTTC. Using reference TRBV18 and TRBJ1-2 for the parts outside the CDR3, the full variable domain is NAGVMQNPRHLVRRRGQEARLRCSPMKGHSHVYWYRQLPEEGLKFMVYLQKENIIDESGMPKERFSAEFPKEGPSILRIQQVVRGDSAAYFCASSPPSQALYGYTFGSGTRLTVV.

The chain is built from TRBV19 and TRBJ1-2; a weak D match, TRBD1 (6 bases). Trimming removed 8 bases at V and 8 bases at J, with 24 bases between. The CDR3 spans 15 residues. Germline assignment: CDR1 LNHDA and CDR2 SQIVND (reference sequence). The CDR3 protein is CASRPGRAGAHGYTF. DNA of the CDR3: TGTGCCAGTCGACCCGGGAGGGCAGGGGCGCACGGCTACACCTTC. The complete variable domain, with remaining parts taken from reference TRBV19 and TRBJ1-2, reads DGGITQSPKYLFRKEGQNVTLSCEQNLNHDAMYWYRQDPGQGLRLIYYSQIVNDFQKGDIAEGYSVSREKKESFPLTVTSAQKNPTAFYLCASRPGRAGAHGYTFGSGTRLTVV.

The chain is built from TRBV9 and TRBJ2-1, with a tentative D call TRBD1 (9 bases). CDR1 is SGDLS and CDR2 is YYNGEE in the germline V gene. V was cut by 0 bases and J by 6 bases, with 22 bases left in between. The CDR3 runs to 18 residues. In DNA form, the CDR3 reads TGTGCCAGCAGCGTAGTAGTGCCGGGGGGGACAGGGCCCAATGAGCAGTTCTTC. Translating gives CASSVVVPGGTGPNEQFF.

CDR3 loop: CASSSLRGGETQYF. The DNA for the CDR3 is TGTGCCAGCAGTTCCCTAAGGGGTGGGGAGACCCAGTACTTC. The chain has TRBV27 and TRBJ2-5; D may be TRBD1 (5 bases). The CDR3 spans 14 residues. Germline CDR1 MNHEY, CDR2 SMNVEV (reference sequence). Trimming took off 4 bases at V and 5 bases at J, with 14 bases between the two ends.

The chain employs TRBV9 and TRBJ1-3; D is perhaps TRBD1 (5 bases). The CDR3 runs 17 residues. Per germline, CDR1 SGDLS and CDR2 YYNGEE. The V end was cut by 1 base, the J end by 2 bases, with 16 bases between. The CDR3 sequence is CASSVMGGFSAGNTIYF. The DNA for the CDR3 is TGTGCCAGCAGCGTAATGGGGGGATTTTCGGCTGGAAACACCATATATTTT.

The table lists this clone with a count of one. V and J are TRBV14 and TRBJ2-7, with TRBD2 identical over 8 bases. This CDR3 contains 17 residues. Losses at the gene ends were 3 bases for V and 4 bases for J; bases not matched to a gene: 14. Germline values: CDR1 SGHDN, CDR2 FVKESK. CDR3 coding DNA: TGTGCCAGCAGCCATAACGGAAGGTGGACTAGCAAATACGAGCAGTACTTC. Amino acid sequence: CASSHNGRWTSKYEQYF. Drawing the rest from reference TRBV14 and TRBJ2-7, the complete variable domain is EAGVTQFPSHSVIEKGQTVTLRCDPISGHDNLYWYRRVMGKEIKFLLHFVKESKQDESGMPNNRFLAERTGGTYSTLKVQPAELEDSGVYFCASSHNGRWTSKYEQYFGPGTRLTVT.

This clone was counted between two and nine times. The J gene is TRBJ2-2, the V gene TRBV24-1; no clear D. The germline gives CDR1 KGHDR, CDR2 SFDVKD. The CDR3 spans 14 residues. The V gene lost 7 bases and the J gene lost 1 base, with 9 bases spanning the gap. CDR3 DNA: TGTGCCACCAGCTCTCTGTGGAACACCGGGGAGCTGTTTTTT. Amino acid sequence: CATSSLWNTGELFF.

This chain uses TRBV3-1 (or the pseudogene TRBV3-2) with TRBJ2-5; D is undetermined. The CDR3 covers 15 residues. Germline V CDR1 and CDR2: LGHDT, YNNKEL (reference sequence). V was trimmed by 1 base and J by 2 bases, leaving 11 bases between them. The CDR3: CASSQGAVPQETQYF. In DNA form, the CDR3 reads TGTGCCAGCAGCCAAGGGGCAGTTCCTCAAGAGACCCAGTACTTC.

This clone was detected once. V and J are TRBV9 and TRBJ2-2, with 7 bases matching TRBD2. CDR3 length equals 14 residues. Germline values: CDR1 SGDLS, CDR2 YYNGEE. V was pared by 0 bases and J by 7 bases, with 3 bases of the junction left unmatched. In DNA, the CDR3 is TGTGCCAGCAGCGTAGTGAGGGAGGGCGGGGAGCTGTTTTTT. Translation: CASSVVREGGELFF.

V is TRBV21-1 and J is TRBJ2-7; TRBD1, as called in the table, went unchecked against the DNA. TRBV21-1 is annotated as a pseudogene. The CDR3 has 19 residues. The CDR3 nucleotides read TGTGCCAGCAGCCCCCAGCGGGATAAACAGGGGGCAATTACAGGCGAGCAGTACTTC. It encodes CASSPQRDKQGAITGEQYF.

The chain uses TRBV30 and TRBJ1-5, with 12 bases identical to TRBD1. The CDR3 sequence is 18 residues long. Germline values: CDR1 GTSNPN, CDR2 SVGIG (reference sequence). J lost 2 bases, V lost 0 bases, and 8 bases had no gene match. CDR3 loop: CAWSVGGTGGFGNQPQHF. In DNA form, the CDR3 reads TGTGCCTGGAGTGTTGGGGGGACAGGGGGCTTCGGCAATCAGCCCCAGCATTTT.

The sample holds one count of this clone. The chain couples TRBV6-1 to TRBJ2-6; D possibly corresponds to TRBD1 (5 bases). The CDR3 runs to 15 residues. V lost 2 bases to trimming and J lost 1 base, with 6 bases between them. Looked up from germline, CDR1 is MNHNS and CDR2 is SASEGT. The CDR3 nucleotides are TGTGCCAGCAGTGAACAGGGATCTGGGGCCAACGTCCTGACTTTC. It yields the protein CASSEQGSGANVLTF.

V is TRBV4-3 and J is TRBJ2-3; the D is unclear. V was pared by 4 bases and J by 5 bases, with 10 bases between. CDR1 LGHNA and CDR2 YSLEER come from the germline V gene. CDR3 length equals 13 residues. The CDR3 DNA sequence: TGCGCCAGCAGCCGCCAGCCGGGAGATACGCAGTATTTT. Amino acid sequence: CASSRQPGDTQYF.

The V gene is TRBV29-1, the J gene TRBJ2-5; 11 bases line up with TRBD2. Germline V CDR1 and CDR2: SQVTM, ANQGSEA. V lost 2 bases, J lost 2 bases, and 13 bases stayed unmatched. CDR3 length equals 18 residues. This CDR3 reads CSVERGLAGGVLQETQYF. CDR3 in DNA: TGCAGCGTTGAAAGGGGCCTAGCGGGGGGCGTACTTCAAGAGACCCAGTACTTC. The variable domain in full, with the rest retrieved from reference TRBV29-1 and TRBJ2-5, is SAVISQKPSRDICQRGTSLTIQCQVDSQVTMMFWYRQQPGQSLTLIATANQGSEATYESGFVIDKFPISRPNLTFSTLTVSNMSPEDSSIYLCSVERGLAGGVLQETQYFGPGTRLLVL.

V is TRBV30 and J is TRBJ2-2, with TRBD2 as a possible D gene (5 bases). The V gene lost 5 bases and the J gene lost 5 bases, with 12 bases spanning the gap. The CDR3 consists of 13 residues. Germline V gives CDR1 GTSNPN, CDR2 SVGIG (reference sequence). This CDR3 is CAWSAGLTGELFF. The CDR3 region has the DNA TGTGCCTGGTCCGCGGGCCTAACCGGGGAGCTGTTTTTT.

This clone occurred once. This chain links TRBV5-1 with TRBJ2-3, with 12 bases matching TRBD2. CDR1 is SGHRS, CDR2 YFSETQ, per germline. Trimming took 4 bases from V and 1 from J; bases not matched to a gene: 1. This CDR3 is built from 15 residues. The CDR3 here is CASSRTSGGTDTQYF. DNA for the CDR3: TGCGCCAGCAGCCGGACTAGCGGGGGCACAGATACGCAGTATTTT. Using reference TRBV5-1 and TRBJ2-3 for the parts outside the CDR3, the full variable domain is KAGVTQTPRYLIKTRGQQVTLSCSPISGHRSVSWYQQTPGQGLQFLFEYFSETQRNKGNFPGRFSGRQFSNSRSEMNVSTLELGDSALYLCASSRTSGGTDTQYFGPGTRLTVL.

This clone was seen ten or more times. V usage is TRBV4-2 and J usage is TRBJ2-7, with D possibly matching TRBD1 (6 bases). The germline gives CDR1 LGHNA, CDR2 YNFKEQ. The CDR3 runs to 14 residues. V lost 1 base to trimming and J lost 5 bases, with 12 bases between them. As DNA, the CDR3 is TGTGCCAGCAGCCAAGTCACAGGGCCTCACGAGCAGTACTTC. Protein product: CASSQVTGPHEQYF.

The chain combines TRBV6-5 with TRBJ1-3; 7 bases map to TRBD1. The CDR3 extends over 14 amino acids. CDR1 is MNHEY and CDR2 is SVGAGI in the germline V gene. The V gene end was trimmed by 6 bases and the J gene end by 1 base; junction bases not matched to a gene: 3. CDR3 bases: TGTGCCAGCAGACCAGGGGGTTCTGGAAACACCATATATTTT. Translating it yields CASRPGGSGNTIYF.

The chain is built from TRBV5-5 and TRBJ2-3; 8 positions agree with TRBD1. Germline V gene lookup returns CDR1 SGHKS and CDR2 YYEKEE (reference sequence). Trimming took 3 bases from V and 7 from J; bases not matched to a gene: 10. CDR3 length equals 15 residues. Here the CDR3 DNA reads TGTGCCAGCAGCTCGACCGGGACAGGAGAGAATACGCAGTATTTT. Protein: CASSSTGTGENTQYF.

The chain couples TRBV25-1 to TRBJ1-1, with D tentatively TRBD1 (5 bases). V was trimmed by 2 bases and J by 10 bases, leaving 17 bases between them. The germline V gene encodes CDR1 MGHDK and CDR2 SYGVNS. This CDR3 has 14 residues. In nucleotides, the CDR3 is TGTGCCAGCAGTGAAGACGGCAGGGCCGGTAGAGCTTTCTTT. Residues: CASSEDGRAGRAFF.

The V call is TRBV7-2, the J call TRBJ1-2; TRBD1 is a possible D gene (6 bases). Trimming left V 6 bases short and J 4 bases short, with 12 bases between. CDR3 length: 13 residues. The germline V gene has CDR1 SGHTA and CDR2 FQGNSA. The CDR3 here is CASSSDRIYGYTF. In DNA, the CDR3 is TGTGCCAGCAGTAGCGACAGGATCTATGGCTACACCTTC.

J is TRBJ1-5 and V is TRBV3-1 (or the pseudogene TRBV3-2); D not certain. Germline assignment: CDR1 LGHDT and CDR2 YNNKEL (reference sequence). Between the trimmed V and J ends, which lost 0 bases and 15 bases, there was a span of 15 bases. CDR3 length equals 13 residues. In DNA, the CDR3 is TGTGCCAGCAGCCAAGATTTGGCCGCCTCACGGCATTTT. Translating gives CASSQDLAASRHF.

The chain recombines TRBV2 with TRBJ1-6; the D gene is possibly TRBD1 (6 bases). CDR3 length: 14 residues. V lost 5 bases and J lost 8, with 13 bases in between. Germline assignment: CDR1 SNHLY and CDR2 FYNNEI. CDR3 amino acids: CASSLQGKDSPLHF. The CDR3, as DNA: TGTGCCAGCAGTTTACAGGGAAAGGATTCACCCCTCCACTTT.